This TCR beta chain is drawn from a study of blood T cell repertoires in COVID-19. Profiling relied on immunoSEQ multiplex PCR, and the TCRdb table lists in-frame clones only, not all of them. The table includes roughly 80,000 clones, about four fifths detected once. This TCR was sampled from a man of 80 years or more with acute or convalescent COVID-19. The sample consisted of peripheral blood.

The chain's CDR3 is CASNDARNQPQHF. The CDR3 bases are TGTGCCAGTAACGACGCCAGGAATCAGCCCCAGCATTTT. The V gene is TRBV19, the J gene TRBJ1-5; D gene ambiguous. V was cut by 7 bases and J by 4 bases, with 11 bases left in between. CDR1 and CDR2 from the germline V gene are LNHDA and SQIVND (reference sequence). The CDR3 runs to 13 residues.